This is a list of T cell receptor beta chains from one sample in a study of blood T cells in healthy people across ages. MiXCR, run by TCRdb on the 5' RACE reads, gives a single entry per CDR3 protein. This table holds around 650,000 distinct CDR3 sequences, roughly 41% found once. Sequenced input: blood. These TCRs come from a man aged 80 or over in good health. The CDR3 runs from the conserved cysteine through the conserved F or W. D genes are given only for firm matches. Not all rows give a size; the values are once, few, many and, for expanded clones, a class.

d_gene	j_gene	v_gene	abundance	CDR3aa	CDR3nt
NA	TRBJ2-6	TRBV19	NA	CASSITGTGANVLTF	TGTGCCAGTAGTATAACAGGGACTGGGGCCAACGTCCTGACTTTC
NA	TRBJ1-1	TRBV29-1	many	CSVATGATEAFF	TGCAGCGTTGCGACGGGGGCCACTGAAGCTTTCTTT
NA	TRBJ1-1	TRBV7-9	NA	CASSLIQGGGEAFF	TGTGCCAGCAGCTTAATACAGGGAGGTGGTGAAGCTTTCTTT
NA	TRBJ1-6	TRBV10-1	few	CASSEGVNSPLHF	TGCGCCAGCAGTGAGGGTGTGAATTCACCCCTCCACTTT
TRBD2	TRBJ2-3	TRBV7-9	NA	CASSLGAGRRDTQYF	TGTGCCAGCAGCTTAGGAGCGGGACGGAGGGATACGCAGTATTTT
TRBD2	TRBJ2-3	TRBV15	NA	CATSRDKGLGGTDTQYF	TGTGCCACCAGCAGAGATAAGGGACTAGGGGGCACAGATACGCAGTATTTT
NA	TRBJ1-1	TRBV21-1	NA	CASSTGTGGWRNTEAFF	TGTGCCAGCAGCACCGGGACAGGGGGATGGAGGAACACTGAAGCTTTCTTT
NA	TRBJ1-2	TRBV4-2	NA	CASSTYRDLNYGYTF	TGTGCCAGCAGCACTTACAGGGACCTAAACTATGGCTACACCTTC
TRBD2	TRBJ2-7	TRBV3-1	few	CASGLAGASYEQYF	TGTGCCAGCGGGCTAGCGGGAGCATCCTACGAGCAGTACTTC
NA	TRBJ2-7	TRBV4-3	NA	CASSQRTEYKQYF	TGCGCCAGCAGCCAGAGGACAGAGTACAAGCAGTACTTC